This TCR beta chain was retrieved from a study of blood T cells in healthy people across ages. Notes on the study in general: Expanded clonotype changes were possibly confounded by unknown donor CMV status.

Then a second PCR, running roughly 7 to 11 cycles, was carried out with a sample-barcoded 5' primer and a J-beta primer mix. TCRdb re-analysed the 5' RACE reads in MiXCR, keeping a single row per CDR3 protein. The sample contains roughly 500,000 distinct CDR3 sequences, around 24% of which appear only once. This clonotype has only a few counts. The target antigen is unknown. Researchers report isolating at least 7 million PBMCs per sample. The CDR3 is 12 residues long. These records were also assigned to another study, of T cells of mothers and their children. That work contributes: The donors comprised over 5 children and their three healthy Caucasian mothers. Each mother gave over 8.5 million TCR beta CDR3 reads; each child, about 3 million.

The chain is built from TRBV21-1 and TRBJ1-1. TRBV21-1 is assigned pseudogene status. Sequenced input: blood. This clonotype was sampled from a boy aged 5 to 17 in good health. DNA for the CDR3: TGTGCCAGCAGCAAAGAACTTCAGGAAGCTTTCTTT. Translation gives CASSKELQEAFF.